The 30 T cell receptor beta chains below were found in one sample sequenced in a study of beta chain features in type 1 diabetes (dated by TCRdb to about 2018). Broad study findings and their caveats: Type 1 diabetes patients showed a moderate but significant shortening of TCRB CDR3 length in all four CD4+ subsets.

No antigen is known for these receptors. Libraries were built with the immunoSEQ multiplex PCR assay. The entire isolated RNA was reverse transcribed using the High Capacity cDNA Reverse Transcription Kit, and thus expressed TCRB transcripts were sequenced. The clones in this table, taken by TCRdb from immuneACCESS, are in-frame only. Not every clone is retained; where verified, under half of the shortfall comes from an unresolved V gene, and the cause of the rest is unknown. Counted in this sample were 140,000 or so clones; about 12% of them appeared once. The ten largest clones represent 1.3% of the sample. Sequencing was done on a sample of central memory CD4+ T cells from blood. Receptor source: a man aged 18 to 29 with type 1 diabetes.

The rearrangement joins TRBV9 to TRBJ1-6, with TRBD1 as a possible D gene (5 bases). Trimming took off 0 bases at V and 9 bases at J, with 13 bases between the two ends. The CDR3 has 15 residues. The germline V gene has CDR1 SGDLS and CDR2 YYNGEE. Written as DNA, the CDR3 is TGTGCCAGCAGCGTAGGGTTCCAGGGTACTTCACCCCTCCACTTT. Protein sequence: CASSVGFQGTSPLHF.

This clone turned up a few times. The chain has TRBV5-4 and TRBJ1-1; no clear D. Between the trimmed V and J ends, which lost 4 bases and 5 bases, there was a span of 15 bases. The CDR3 spans 14 residues. Germline-derived CDR1 and CDR2 are SGHNT and YYREEE (reference sequence). The CDR3 is CASSTRGEGTEAFF. For the CDR3, the DNA is TGTGCCAGCAGCACCAGAGGCGAGGGTACTGAAGCTTTCTTT.

Comments on this clone: The junction differs from germline at one of its ends, possibly a read error. The rearrangement uses TRBV9 and TRBJ1-1, with D hard to call. There are 14 residues in the CDR3. Per germline, CDR1 SGDLS and CDR2 YYNGEE. CDR3 nucleotides: TGTTCCAGCAGCGTAGACGGTGTAAAGACTGAAGCTTTCTTT. This gives the protein CSSSVDGVKTEAFF.

Worth noting for this clone: A read error may account for a junction end that differs from germline. The rearrangement joins TRBV6-1 to TRBJ2-3; D might be TRBD1 (5 bases). The CDR3 is made up of 16 amino acids. In germline, CDR1 is MNHNS, CDR2 SASEGT. The CDR3 is CAISDPTLGAKDTQYF. CDR3 sequence (DNA): TGTGCCATCAGTGACCCTACTCTTGGGGCTAAGGATACGCAGTATTTT.

The V call is TRBV2, the J call TRBJ1-2, with D possibly matching TRBD1 (5 bases). CDR1 and CDR2 (germline): SNHLY, FYNNEI. Trimming removed 8 bases from V and 5 bases from J, with 15 bases in between. The CDR3 is 13 residues long. The CDR3 here is CASQQGIYYGYTF. DNA of the CDR3: TGTGCCAGCCAGCAGGGAATTTATTATGGCTACACCTTC.

This clone has just a few counts. This chain uses TRBV30 with TRBJ1-5; the match to TRBD1 covers 11 bases. CDR1 GTSNPN and CDR2 SVGIG come from the germline V gene (reference sequence). There are 16 residues in the CDR3. Trimming cost V 4 bases and J 6 bases; bases outside gene matches: 11. The CDR3 loop is CAWTAGTGGFGQPQHF. CDR3 DNA: TGTGCCTGGACGGCCGGGACAGGGGGGTTTGGTCAGCCCCAGCATTTT.

The table lists this clone with a few counts. The rearrangement joins TRBV9 to TRBJ2-7; D is undetermined. CDR3 length: 15 amino acids. Germline V CDR1 and CDR2: SGDLS, YYNGEE. V was pared by 4 bases and J by 6 bases, with 20 bases between. The CDR3 DNA is TGTGCCAGCAGCCCTCAACCGGAGCTCCCGAGCGAGCAGTACTTC. Amino acids: CASSPQPELPSEQYF.

The V and J genes are TRBV5-1 and TRBJ1-6; TRBD1 is a possible D gene (6 bases). There are 14 residues in the CDR3. V shed 7 bases and J shed 9 bases, with 17 bases lying between them. Germline lookup yields CDR1 SGHRS and CDR2 YFSETQ. CDR3 amino acids: CASSRNRETSPLHF. The CDR3 DNA reads as TGCGCCAGCTCCCGGAACAGGGAAACTTCACCCCTCCACTTT.

DNA for the CDR3: TGTGCCATCAGGGCTAGCGGGGGAAACACAGATACGCAGTATTTT. Translating gives CAIRASGGNTDTQYF. The chain links TRBV10-3 to TRBJ2-3; 10 nucleotides match TRBD2. This CDR3 region has 15 residues. Germline CDR1 ENHRY, CDR2 SYGVKD. Germline trimming cut 6 bases from V and 2 bases from J; bases unmatched to any gene: 5.

The CDR3 is CASSDGWGGTDTQYF. Here the CDR3 DNA reads TGTGCCAGCAGTGATGGGTGGGGAGGGACAGATACGCAGTATTTT. J is TRBJ2-3 and V is TRBV2, with TRBD2 identical over 7 bases. V trimming: 3 bases; J trimming: 3 bases; junction bases outside the gene matches: 6. Germline loops: CDR1 SNHLY, CDR2 FYNNEI. The CDR3 sequence is 15 residues long.

This clone has a handful of counts. The rearrangement uses TRBV9 and TRBJ2-6; D is unclear. CDR1 and CDR2 from the germline V gene are SGDLS and YYNGEE. This CDR3 is built from 14 residues. Trimming shortened V by 3 bases and J by 11 bases, and 15 bases separated the two germline ends. The CDR3 spells CASSGYSLGDVLTF. In nucleotides, the CDR3 is TGTGCCAGCAGCGGATACAGCCTCGGAGACGTCCTGACTTTC.

This clone was counted only a few times. CDR3 loop: CASRGAFYGYTF. CDR3 sequence (DNA): TGCGCCAGCAGAGGGGCGTTCTATGGCTACACCTTC. The V and J genes are TRBV5-1 and TRBJ1-2; possible D gene TRBD1, 5 bases. This CDR3 contains 12 residues. V was clipped by 5 bases and J by 4 bases, with 9 bases between them. Germline V gene data show CDR1 as SGHRS and CDR2 as YFSETQ.

The chain joins TRBV5-1 to TRBJ2-7; 10 positions agree with TRBD1. J gave up 6 bases and V 4 bases, and 4 bases lay outside the gene matches. Germline V gives CDR1 SGHRS, CDR2 YFSETQ. This CDR3 is built from 13 residues. The CDR3 DNA sequence: TGCGCCAGCAGCCCGGGACAGGGGTTCGAGCAGTACTTC. Translating gives CASSPGQGFEQYF.

This clone was observed a handful of times. Germline is not matched at one junction end, which may reflect a read error. Other DNA sequences in the same sample also yield this CDR3. The genes are TRBV4-1 and TRBJ2-7; D gene ambiguous. CDR3 length equals 15 residues. Per the germline V gene, CDR1 is MGHRA and CDR2 is YSYEKL. The CDR3 sequence is CASSQDVRTNYEQYF. CDR3 bases: TGTGCCAGCAGCCAAGACGTTAGGACCAACTACGAGCAGTACTTC.

The CDR3 loop reads CASSGGTGALWETQYF. The CDR3 nucleotides are TGTGCCAGTAGTGGGGGCACAGGGGCTCTCTGGGAGACCCAGTACTTC. The rearrangement links TRBV19 to TRBJ2-5; 7 bases align to TRBD1. CDR3 length: 16 amino acids. V lost 5 bases to trimming and J lost 5 bases; unmatched junction nucleotides: 14. The germline gives CDR1 LNHDA, CDR2 SQIVND (reference sequence).

The chain is built from TRBV10-3 and TRBJ1-1, with unresolved D. Trimming removed 0 bases at V and 0 bases at J, with 5 bases between. CDR3 length: 14 residues. CDR1 is ENHRY, CDR2 SYGVKD, per germline. The CDR3 sequence is CAISESVLNTEAFF. The CDR3 DNA reads TGTGCCATCAGTGAGTCGGTACTGAACACTGAAGCTTTCTTT.

In its sample, this clone was seen a few times. V is TRBV27 and J is TRBJ2-7, with D possibly TRBD2 on 5 matching bases. The CDR3 is 17 amino acids. Per the germline V gene, CDR1 is MNHEY and CDR2 is SMNVEV (reference sequence). The V and J ends lost 0 bases and 0 bases respectively, with 15 bases between them. The CDR3 nucleotides are TGTGCCAGCAGTTTATCGGGAGTCGCGTTAAGCTCCTACGAGCAGTACTTC. Amino acids: CASSLSGVALSSYEQYF.

Many counts were recorded for this clone. The chain joins TRBV5-6 to TRBJ2-7, with unresolved D. This CDR3 comprises 14 residues. Germline CDR1 is SGHDT and CDR2 is YYEEEE. The ends were cut back, 1 base at V and 6 bases at J, with 14 bases in the middle. CDR3: CASSLLRTAGEQYF. CDR3 DNA: TGTGCCAGCAGCTTGCTCCGTACGGCCGGCGAGCAGTACTTC.

This sequence joins TRBV10-3 and TRBJ2-2, with a possible D match to TRBD1 (6 bases). Trimming left V 4 bases short and J 2 bases short, with 8 bases between. The CDR3 loop spans 14 amino acids. Germline V gene sequence: CDR1 ENHRY, CDR2 SYGVKD. The CDR3 nucleotides are TGTGCCATCAGTGGACAGGACAACACCGGGGAGCTGTTTTTT. This sequence encodes CAISGQDNTGELFF.

This clone was observed a handful of times. The chain combines TRBV4-1 with TRBJ1-5; TRBD1 aligns across 7 bases. The germline V gene encodes CDR1 MGHRA and CDR2 YSYEKL. The CDR3 has 15 amino acids. Trimming cost V 4 bases and J 4 bases; bases outside gene matches: 7. This CDR3 is CASSLGQGGNQPQHF. CDR3 nucleotides: TGCGCCAGCAGCCTCGGCCAGGGGGGGAATCAGCCCCAGCATTTT.

The sample holds a few counts of this clone. V and J are TRBV6-5 and TRBJ1-2; D gene uncertain. From germline, CDR1 is MNHEY and CDR2 SVGAGI. This CDR3 has 14 amino acids. V lost 6 bases to trimming and J lost 7 bases, with 18 bases between them. The CDR3 is CASSLREGWSGYTF. The DNA for the CDR3 is TGTGCCAGCAGCCTGAGAGAAGGTTGGAGTGGCTACACCTTC.

A few counts support this clone. The rearrangement uses TRBV7-2 and TRBJ2-1; either TRBD1 or TRBD2 may fit D (6 bases each). There are 13 residues in the CDR3. Germline values: CDR1 SGHTA, CDR2 FQGNSA. V lost 5 bases and J lost 6, with 11 bases in between. Here the CDR3 reads CASSPEGGNEQFF. The CDR3 DNA reads TGTGCCAGCAGCCCAGAGGGGGGCAATGAGCAGTTCTTC.

This clone was seen only a few times. The chain joins TRBV5-1 to TRBJ1-1, with D hard to call. Trimming cost V 2 bases and J 0 bases, with 11 bases left between them. Germline V gene sequence: CDR1 SGHRS, CDR2 YFSETQ. The CDR3 length is 15 residues. The CDR3 DNA is TGCGCCAGCAGCTTAACCCAAGAAGTGAACACTGAAGCTTTCTTT. It specifies CASSLTQEVNTEAFF.

V gene TRBV21-1 combines with J gene TRBJ2-4. TRBV21-1 is marked as a pseudogene. There are 17 residues in the CDR3. CDR3 loop: CASSKVIWVDAKNIQYF. The CDR3, as DNA: TGTGCCAGCAGCAAAGTAATTTGGGTTGATGCCAAAAACATTCAGTACTTC.

The CDR3, as DNA: TGCAGCGTTGCATTCCCGGGACAGGGGGGAGGGACTGAAGCTTTCTTT. Its translation is CSVAFPGQGGGTEAFF. This chain connects TRBV29-1 to TRBJ1-1; 11 bases are a match to TRBD1. The germline V gene has CDR1 SQVTM and CDR2 ANQGSEA. V trimming: 4 bases; J trimming: 5 bases; junction bases outside the gene matches: 12. This CDR3 has 16 amino acids. The full variable domain, with the rest looked up from reference TRBV29-1 and TRBJ1-1, is SAVISQKPSRDICQRGTSLTIQCQVDSQVTMMFWYRQQPGQSLTLIATANQGSEATYESGFVIDKFPISRPNLTFSTLTVSNMSPEDSSIYLCSVAFPGQGGGTEAFFGQGTRLTVV.

This clone has only a few counts. V gene TRBV7-2 combines with J gene TRBJ2-2, with D unclear. The V and J ends lost 5 bases and 1 base respectively, with 5 bases between them. Germline CDR1 SGHTA, CDR2 FQGNSA. This CDR3 has 13 residues. This CDR3 reads CASSRQNTGELFF. CDR3 nucleotide sequence: TGTGCCAGCAGCCGACAGAACACCGGGGAGCTGTTTTTT. The whole variable domain, remainder taken from reference TRBV7-2 and TRBJ2-2, is GAGVSQSPSNKVTEKGKDVELRCDPISGHTALYWYRQSLGQGLEFLIYFQGNSAPDKSGLPSDRFSAERTGGSVSTLTIQRTQQEDSAVYLCASSRQNTGELFFGEGSRLTVL.

This clone was observed a handful of times. CDR3 sequence: CASTVGSGPPQHF. Here the CDR3 DNA reads TGTGCCAGCACCGTCGGATCAGGCCCGCCCCAGCATTTT. The chain uses TRBV7-9 and TRBJ1-5; D not resolved. The germline V gene has CDR1 SEHNR and CDR2 FQNEAQ (reference sequence). Trimming removed 7 bases from V and 9 bases from J, with 16 bases in between. This CDR3 contains 13 residues.

This sequence joins TRBV5-4 and TRBJ2-5, with D possibly matching TRBD2 (5 bases). The CDR3 has 14 amino acids. The germline gives CDR1 SGHNT, CDR2 YYREEE (reference sequence). Trimming shortened V by 1 base and J by 5 bases, and 12 bases separated the two germline ends. The CDR3 spells CASSLRGRGETQYF. For the CDR3, the DNA is TGTGCCAGCAGCTTGCGCGGCCGCGGGGAGACCCAGTACTTC.

Points on this clone: The sample contains more than one DNA sequence encoding this CDR3. V usage is TRBV5-1 and J usage is TRBJ1-1; D gene unclear. CDR3 length equals 13 residues. The germline CDR1 and CDR2 sequences are SGHRS and YFSETQ. The germline V and J ends were trimmed by 0 bases and 1 base, with 4 bases remaining between them. This CDR3 reads CASSLAGNTEAFF. The DNA of the CDR3 is TGCGCCAGCAGCTTGGCCGGGAACACTGAAGCTTTCTTT.

The chain combines TRBV9 with TRBJ1-4; 11 bases map to TRBD1. This CDR3 is 15 amino acids long. J lost 8 bases, V lost 4 bases, and 7 bases had no gene match. Germline CDR1 SGDLS, CDR2 YYNGEE. Written as DNA, the CDR3 is TGTGCCAGCAGCCCATGGACAGGGGGCGACGAAAAACTGTTTTTT. Translation: CASSPWTGGDEKLFF.